These 27 T cell receptor beta chains were sequenced from one sample in a study of lymphopenia after photon versus proton radiotherapy. Data came from immunoSEQ multiplex PCR; TCRdb stores just in-frame clones and leaves some out. The profile shows about 70,000 clones, around 87% of them singletons. Material: peripheral blood, obtained from a patient treated with proton-based radiotherapy. The source of these receptors is a man aged 80 or over with esophageal cancer.

J is TRBJ2-2 and V is TRBV5-4; D uncertain. Looked up from germline, CDR1 is SGHNT and CDR2 is YYREEE (reference sequence). The CDR3 spans 12 residues. Trimming pared 4 bases from V and 0 bases from J, leaving 1 base between. The CDR3 DNA reads as TGTGCCAGCAGCCCGAACACCGGGGAGCTGTTTTTT. Translated, it gives CASSPNTGELFF.

This chain links TRBV6-5 with TRBJ2-5, with TRBD1 identical over 8 bases. CDR1 is MNHEY and CDR2 is SVGAGI in the germline V gene. This CDR3 has 14 residues. V was clipped by 5 bases and J by 4 bases; unmatched bases: 6. CDR3 loop: CASSLGQGRETQYF. In DNA form, the CDR3 reads TGTGCCAGCAGTCTTGGACAGGGCCGAGAGACCCAGTACTTC.

V gene TRBV11-2 combines with J gene TRBJ2-1, with D uncertain. Trimming stripped 4 bases from V and 1 base from J, with 14 bases between. Germline assignment: CDR1 SGHAT and CDR2 FQNNGV. CDR3 length: 16 residues. The CDR3 DNA follows: TGTGCCAGCAGCTCATTCTTGCGACCATCCTACAATGAGCAGTTCTTC. Residues: CASSSFLRPSYNEQFF. The whole variable domain, remainder taken from reference TRBV11-2 and TRBJ2-1, is EAGVAQSPRYKIIEKRQSVAFWCNPISGHATLYWYQQILGQGPKLLIQFQNNGVVDDSQLPKDRFSAERLKGVDSTLKIQPAKLEDSAVYLCASSSFLRPSYNEQFFGPGTRLTVL.

This clone was counted a few times. Additional DNA sequences in this sample encode the identical CDR3. The chain is built from TRBV11-3 and TRBJ2-3; D is undetermined. Germline CDR1 is SGHNT and CDR2 is YENEEA. Trimming pared 1 base from V and 2 bases from J, leaving 4 bases between. CDR3 length: 13 residues. CDR3 bases: TGTGCCAGCAGCTTAGGGAACACAGATACGCAGTATTTT. Translating it yields CASSLGNTDTQYF.

This chain links TRBV19 with TRBJ1-3; D possibly corresponds to TRBD1 (5 bases). This CDR3 has 14 amino acids. Trimming took 5 bases from V and 0 from J, leaving 8 bases between them. Looked up from germline, CDR1 is LNHDA and CDR2 is SQIVND (reference sequence). This chain's CDR3 is CASSPQVSGNTIYF. DNA of the CDR3: TGTGCCAGTAGTCCACAGGTCTCTGGAAACACCATATATTTT. Drawing the rest from reference TRBV19 and TRBJ1-3, the complete variable domain is DGGITQSPKYLFRKEGQNVTLSCEQNLNHDAMYWYRQDPGQGLRLIYYSQIVNDFQKGDIAEGYSVSREKKESFPLTVTSAQKNPTAFYLCASSPQVSGNTIYFGEGSWLTVV.

The chain joins TRBV5-1 to TRBJ2-1, with unresolved D. Trimming removed 0 bases at V and 6 bases at J, with 4 bases between. CDR3 size: 12 residues. CDR1 is SGHRS and CDR2 is YFSETQ in the germline V gene. The CDR3 sequence is CASSLGGNEQFF. The DNA of the CDR3 is TGCGCCAGCAGCTTGGGGGGCAATGAGCAGTTCTTC.

This chain joins TRBV27 and TRBJ2-5; 8 bases match TRBD1. V was pared by 3 bases and J by 3 bases, with 6 bases of the junction left unmatched. This CDR3 comprises 15 residues. CDR1 is MNHEY, CDR2 SMNVEV, per germline (reference sequence). The CDR3 bases are TGTGCCAGCAGTTTCTCAGGGGGCTGGGAAGAGACCCAGTACTTC. Its translation is CASSFSGGWEETQYF.

The chain recombines TRBV7-2 with TRBJ2-2; either TRBD1 or TRBD2 may supply D (5 bases each). CDR1 and CDR2 (germline): SGHTA, FQGNSA. V was clipped by 5 bases and J by 5 bases, with 9 bases between them. The CDR3 totals 13 residues. The CDR3 is CASSQGPTGELFF. For the CDR3, the DNA is TGTGCCAGCAGCCAGGGACCAACCGGGGAGCTGTTTTTT.

V usage is TRBV15 and J usage is TRBJ2-7; 7 bases align to TRBD1. The V segment lost 5 bases and the J segment 5 bases; nucleotides outside the gene matches: 9. Germline lookup yields CDR1 LNHNV and CDR2 YYDKDF (reference sequence). The CDR3 consists of 14 residues. DNA for the CDR3: TGTGCCACCAGCTTTCGACAGGGTAACGACGAGCAGTACTTC. Encoded protein: CATSFRQGNDEQYF.

This clone was detected once. This chain joins TRBV30 and TRBJ1-1, with 8 bases matching TRBD1. Germline loops: CDR1 GTSNPN, CDR2 SVGIG (reference sequence). V was pared by 2 bases and J by 5 bases, with 7 bases of the junction left unmatched. The CDR3 sequence is 14 residues long. As DNA, the CDR3 is TGTGCCTGGAGTATAGGACAGGGCAGTACTGAAGCTTTCTTT. Its translation: CAWSIGQGSTEAFF.

In DNA, the CDR3 is TGCGCCAGCAGCCGGGGGACAGGGGGAAGGGTGAGCACTGAAGCTTTCTTT. This translates into CASSRGTGGRVSTEAFF. The V and J genes are TRBV5-1 and TRBJ1-1, with 11 positions matching TRBD1. In germline, CDR1 is SGHRS, CDR2 YFSETQ. The CDR3 covers 17 residues. Unmatched junction bases numbered 12, after V lost 4 bases and J lost 4 bases.

The gene calls are TRBV9 and TRBJ1-4, with D perhaps matching TRBD1 (5 bases). V was cut by 7 bases and J by 5 bases, with 18 bases left in between. The CDR3 is made up of 15 amino acids. CDR1 and CDR2 (germline): SGDLS, YYNGEE. The DNA for the CDR3 is TGTGCCAGCGCCTTTGGCGGGGCCCAAAATGAAAAACTGTTTTTT. Its translation: CASAFGGAQNEKLFF.

The chain couples TRBV6-6 to TRBJ1-4, with 7 bases aligning to TRBD1. This CDR3 spans 14 amino acids. The germline V gene has CDR1 MNHNY and CDR2 SVGAGI (reference sequence). Germline trimming cut 5 bases from V and 8 bases from J; bases unmatched to any gene: 8. This CDR3 reads CASSRQGDGEKLFF. The CDR3 coding sequence is TGTGCCAGCAGTCGACAGGGCGACGGGGAAAAACTGTTTTTT.

V and J are TRBV6-6 and TRBJ1-1, with TRBD1 matching over 10 bases. The germline V gene encodes CDR1 MNHNY and CDR2 SVGAGI (reference sequence). V dropped 0 bases and J dropped 5; count of bases not matched to a gene: 3. The CDR3 has 15 residues. This CDR3 is CASSYSGTGVTEAFF. The CDR3 nucleotides are TGTGCCAGCAGTTACTCCGGGACAGGGGTGACTGAAGCTTTCTTT.

A remark on this clone: The junction and the germline gene differ at one end; a read error may be behind it. Different DNA sequences within this sample yield the same CDR3. CDR3 sequence: CASSSETTGVGTEAFF. The CDR3 DNA follows: TGCGCCAGTAGCTCCGAGACTACAGGGGTGGGTACTGAAGCTTTCTTT. The chain carries TRBV5-1 and TRBJ1-1; TRBD1 aligns across 7 bases. The CDR3 consists of 16 residues. Germline values: CDR1 SGHRS, CDR2 YFSETQ.

The chain couples TRBV6-5 to TRBJ1-4; D not certain. The germline CDR1 and CDR2 sequences are MNHEY and SVGAGI. The CDR3 sequence is 16 residues long. V was trimmed by 2 bases and J by 0 bases, leaving 10 bases between them. The DNA of the CDR3 is TGTGCCAGCAGTTACCGGACCCCTGCAACTAATGAAAAACTGTTTTTT. Amino acid sequence: CASSYRTPATNEKLFF.

The chain combines TRBV19 with TRBJ1-3; the D gene is possibly TRBD1 (5 bases). Trimming stripped 7 bases from V and 0 bases from J, with 16 bases between. Germline-derived CDR1 and CDR2 are LNHDA and SQIVND (reference sequence). This CDR3 is 16 amino acids long. The CDR3 loop is CASTNPRALSGNTIYF. The CDR3 nucleotides read TGTGCCAGTACCAACCCCAGGGCGCTCTCTGGAAACACCATATATTTT.

The chain is built from TRBV7-3 and TRBJ2-1; 7 nucleotides agree with TRBD2. CDR1 and CDR2 (germline): SGHTA, FQGTGA. This CDR3 is built from 15 residues. The J segment lost 5 bases and the V segment lost 4 bases, leaving 8 bases of the junction unmatched. The CDR3 loop is CASSWGGGIDNEQFF. The CDR3 DNA reads TGTGCCAGCAGCTGGGGCGGGGGAATCGACAATGAGCAGTTCTTC.

The chain links TRBV15 to TRBJ2-7; possible D gene TRBD1, 6 bases. CDR1 is LNHNV, CDR2 YYDKDF, per germline (reference sequence). CDR3 length equals 15 residues. The V end was cut by 2 bases, the J end by 2 bases, with 13 bases between. CDR3 residues: CATSRLLGGTYEQYF. The CDR3 DNA is TGTGCCACCAGCAGATTATTAGGGGGAACCTACGAGCAGTACTTC.

The rearrangement joins TRBV27 to TRBJ2-3; possible D gene TRBD2, 5 bases. Trimming shortened V by 5 bases and J by 2 bases, and 17 bases separated the two germline ends. The CDR3 sequence is 16 residues long. The germline CDR1 and CDR2 sequences are MNHEY and SMNVEV (reference sequence). CDR3 nucleotides: TGTGCCAGCAGTCTAGAAAGCGGACGACTCACAGATACGCAGTATTTT. Translated: CASSLESGRLTDTQYF.

In DNA form, the CDR3 reads TGTGCCAGCAGCCTCCCGGGAAATACCTACGAGCAGTACTTC. This sequence encodes CASSLPGNTYEQYF. The chain uses TRBV7-9 and TRBJ2-7; D possibly corresponds to TRBD2 (5 bases). The V and J ends lost 5 bases and 2 bases respectively, with 13 bases between them. CDR1 and CDR2 from the germline V gene are SEHNR and FQNEAQ (reference sequence). The CDR3 totals 14 residues.

The chain has TRBV18 and TRBJ2-1, with TRBD2 identical over 7 bases. Germline assignment: CDR1 KGHSH and CDR2 LQKENI. The CDR3 is made up of 15 amino acids. Trimming removed 4 bases from V and 7 bases from J; junction bases left unmatched: 10. In nucleotides, the CDR3 is TGTGCCAGCTCACAGCGCGGGAGAAGCAATAATGAGCAGTTCTTC. This encodes CASSQRGRSNNEQFF. Filled out from reference TRBV18 and TRBJ2-1, the complete variable domain reads NAGVMQNPRHLVRRRGQEARLRCSPMKGHSHVYWYRQLPEEGLKFMVYLQKENIIDESGMPKERFSAEFPKEGPSILRIQQVVRGDSAAYFCASSQRGRSNNEQFFGPGTRLTVL.

The rearrangement uses TRBV7-7 and TRBJ2-5, with D unclear. V gave up 5 bases and J gave up 5 bases, with 18 bases separating them. CDR1 is SSHAT, CDR2 FNYEAQ, per germline (reference sequence). The CDR3 has 15 residues. The CDR3 sequence is CASSLRADNGETQYF. The CDR3 bases are TGTGCCAGCAGCCTCCGGGCTGATAACGGGGAGACCCAGTACTTC.

The chain joins TRBV29-1 to TRBJ2-7, with TRBD1 matching over 12 bases. In germline, CDR1 is SQVTM, CDR2 ANQGSEA. The CDR3 is made up of 15 amino acids. Germline trimming cut 1 base from V and 5 bases from J; bases unmatched to any gene: 6. CDR3 protein: CSVEGGQGAVNEQYF. The CDR3 DNA sequence: TGCAGCGTTGAAGGGGGACAGGGGGCAGTCAACGAGCAGTACTTC.

The chain employs TRBV7-2 and TRBJ1-1, with unresolved D. The CDR3 runs 14 residues. V was trimmed by 1 base and J by 2 bases, leaving 8 bases between them. Germline loops: CDR1 SGHTA, CDR2 FQGNSA. CDR3 nucleotide sequence: TGTGCCAGCAGCTTAGTGAGGGCTAACACTGAAGCTTTCTTT. Its protein is CASSLVRANTEAFF.

The chain has TRBV18 and TRBJ2-5; D is perhaps TRBD2 (6 bases). V gave up 0 bases and J gave up 4 bases, with 9 bases separating them. The CDR3 has 14 residues. The germline CDR1 and CDR2 sequences are KGHSH and LQKENI. CDR3 loop: CASSPPDYLETQYF. CDR3 DNA sequence: TGTGCCAGCTCACCACCGGACTACCTAGAGACCCAGTACTTC. Combining the CDR3 with reference TRBV18 and TRBJ2-5 gives the whole variable domain NAGVMQNPRHLVRRRGQEARLRCSPMKGHSHVYWYRQLPEEGLKFMVYLQKENIIDESGMPKERFSAEFPKEGPSILRIQQVVRGDSAAYFCASSPPDYLETQYFGPGTRLLVL.

The chain has TRBV9 and TRBJ2-1; 7 nucleotides align to TRBD2. Trimming at V came to 0 bases and at J to 8 bases, leaving 8 bases not matched to a gene. The germline gives CDR1 SGDLS, CDR2 YYNGEE. The CDR3 is 15 amino acids. The CDR3 spells CASSVVGTTIDEQFF. The CDR3 DNA follows: TGTGCCAGCAGCGTAGTAGGGACTACCATCGATGAGCAGTTCTTC.